This T cell receptor (beta chain) is from a study of blood T cell repertoires in COVID-19. The V and J ends lost 4 bases and 8 bases respectively, with 14 bases between them. Germline CDR1 reads SQVTM; CDR2 reads ANQGSEA. CDR3 length equals 13 residues. The repertoire was sequenced with immunoSEQ multiplex PCR; TCRdb's copy has only in-frame clones and lacks some. This sample has fewer than 200,000 clones, with around 83% found just once. Enrollees, 18 to 89 years old, lived in about two dozen US areas. Input material: PBMCs or T cells enriched from blood (not recorded which). The rearrangement uses TRBV29-1 and TRBJ1-4; D call uncertain. This sequence originates from a woman aged 45-59 years in a cohort exposed to, infected with or recovered from COVID-19 (not recorded which). CDR3 DNA: TGCAGCGTTGGAGGAGCAGAAGTGGAAAAACTGTTTTTT. It translates to CSVGGAEVEKLFF.